The T cell receptor beta chain under discussion was sequenced for a study of Ad26.COV2.S vaccination and SARS-CoV-2 variants (dated by TCRdb to the early 2020s). Background for the entire study: Donors in the vaccine arm were drawn from COV1001, a phase I-IIa trial of Ad26.COV2.S in healthy adults that was multicentre, randomized, double-blind and placebo-controlled. Participants in the trial were split at random into five groups of five each, receiving low-dose or high-dose Ad26.COV2.S once or twice, or else placebo on both occasions. Blinding of investigators to trial group allocation was maintained during experiments and outcome assessment. Ad26.COV2.S was administered intramuscularly at a dose of 5x10^10 or 1x10^11 viral particles, either as one shot or as two shots given 56 days apart. A total of 32 samples were included in the TCR-sequenced set, comprising roughly 20 Ad26.COV2.S vaccine recipients, 5 placebo recipients and 8 SARS-CoV-2 convalescent individuals. The specificity and breadth of SARS-CoV-2-reactive T cell receptors after Ad26.COV2.S vaccination were assessed by TCRbeta repertoire sequencing.

CDR1 LGHDT and CDR2 YNNKEL are derived from the germline V gene (reference sequence). The CDR3 has 16 amino acids, counting the end cysteine and phenylalanine. Only the CDR3 region is kept as DNA, spanning 48 bases read in frame from base 1. V is cut by 0 bases and J by 1 base, and the space between the germline ends is 11 bases. As for this clone: The antigen it recognizes is unknown. One base away there is no much larger clone; base qualities are not given.

The sample's treatment or condition label, in plain terms: 15 to 20 received Ad26.COV2.S at low or high dose, single or two shots; roughly five received placebo; per-sample allocation not given. For vaccine and placebo recipients, the sequenced repertoires came from samples collected on day 63 after the first injection. In Cohort 1b, around 23 adults aged 18-55 years were enrolled at a single site in Boston, USA, between 29 July and 7 August 2020. Ad26.COV2.S was a replication-incompetent adenovirus type 26 vector that expressed a prefusion-stabilized SARS-CoV-2 spike protein derived from the original Wuhan strain. Summary of the overall study and its limitations: The study was not powered to compare responses between vaccine doses or regimens. The authors noted that the TCR breadth and depth analyses may have underestimated total T cell responses. Compared with placebo recipients, Ad26.COV2.S recipients showed higher spike-specific TCR breadth (P = 0.0014). Substantial breadth of spike-specific CD8+ and CD4+ T cell responses was reported after vaccination. Vaccine and placebo recipients had comparable non-spike TCR breadth, which fits with the vaccine containing only spike.

The immunoSEQ Assay was used to sequence TCRbeta CDR3 regions. After extraction, genomic DNA underwent amplification by bias-controlled multiplex PCR, followed by high-throughput sequencing. The paper's processing steps were these. To quantify the absolute abundance of each unique TCRbeta CDR3 region, sequences were collapsed and filtered. T cell fraction was estimated by normalizing TCRbeta template counts to usable DNA, which was measured by amplifying reference genes present in all nucleated cells. Repertoire TCRs were annotated as SARS-CoV-2-specific by exact matching of V gene, CDR3 amino acid sequence and J gene to a known reactive TCR set. The reference SARS-CoV-2 TCR set was derived from MIRA and filtered for enrichment in COVID-19-positive ImmuneCODE repertoires, a step that removed public or cross-reactive TCRs. Based on the MIRA antigens, annotated TCRs were further analysed at the level of specific ORF or position within ORF. Breadth was defined as the number of annotated unique rearrangements divided by the total number of unique productive rearrangements, and depth was defined as the summed frequency of the annotated unique rearrangements. TCR breadth was compared between groups using two-sided Wilcoxon rank-sum tests. The immuneACCESS repertoire file appears here via TCRdb, limited to in-frame rearrangements. These files lack a portion of the clones; in checked studies, under half of the deficit traces to unresolved V genes, and the cause of the others is not known. V, J and clone size are taken as reported in that table, and D and trimming were inferred from the DNA itself. Counted in this sample were about 350,000 clones; 88% of them appeared once. Clones ranked in the top ten supply approximately 5.9% of the sample.

The source material was peripheral blood, sampled in a trial of Ad26.COV2.S vaccine versus placebo. The chain joins TRBV3-1 (or the pseudogene TRBV3-2) to TRBJ2-3; there is no confident call for the D gene. The sequence was collected from a person between 18 and 59 years old who received the Ad26.COV2.S COVID-19 vaccine or a placebo. The CDR3 sequence is CASSQDSGFGTDTQYF. The DNA is as follows: TGTGCCAGCAGCCAAGATTCCGGGTTCGGCACAGATACGCAGTATTTT.